These 16 T cell receptor beta chains were sequenced from one sample in a study of regulatory T cells in long-lasting Graves disease. Indicated time point: newly diagnosed GD, antithyroid drugs for less than 3 months. PBMCs provided the RNA from which the TCR library was made. In building TCR beta libraries, iRepertoire HTBI primers were used together with Arm-PCR of CDR3 regions. Each CDR3 protein is one row after TCRdb ran MiXCR on the multiplex PCR reads. The sample lists 350,000 to 400,000 distinct CDR3 sequences, 15% to 18% occurring once. The sequencing here drew on peripheral blood mononuclear cells (PBMCs), taken at new diagnosis, from a patient treated with antithyroid drugs. The origin of the receptors is a female donor with Graves disease.

This clonotype was seen repeatedly, ten times or more. This CDR3 is CASSLSDINEQFF. DNA of the CDR3: TGTGCCAGCAGTTTATCGGACATCAATGAGCAGTTCTTC. The V gene is TRBV28, the J gene TRBJ2-1; possibly TRBD1 for D (5 bases). The CDR3 totals 13 residues. Germline CDR1 is MDHEN and CDR2 is SYDVKM. V lost 1 base and J lost 6, with 7 bases in between.

This clonotype was counted many times. The rearrangement joins TRBV6-5 to TRBJ2-5, with a possible D match to TRBD2 (5 bases). Trimming pared 2 bases from V and 7 bases from J, leaving 17 bases between. Germline CDR1 MNHEY, CDR2 SVGAGI. The CDR3 sequence is 15 residues long. The CDR3 loop reads CASSYASGLGRTQYF. The CDR3 coding sequence is TGTGCCAGCAGTTACGCAAGTGGACTGGGTAGGACCCAGTACTTC.

The rearrangement uses TRBV11-2 and TRBJ1-1; no clear D. The V and J ends lost 2 bases and 1 base respectively, with 5 bases between them. CDR3 size: 13 residues. Germline lookup yields CDR1 SGHAT and CDR2 FQNNGV. This chain's CDR3 is CASSLISNTEAFF. In DNA, the CDR3 is TGTGCCAGCAGCTTAATTTCGAACACTGAAGCTTTCTTT.

This clonotype was observed many times. The rearrangement joins TRBV10-3 to TRBJ2-7, with a possible D match to TRBD2 (6 bases). V was clipped by 6 bases and J by 0 bases, with 12 bases between them. The length of the CDR3 is 14 residues. CDR1 ENHRY and CDR2 SYGVKD come from the germline V gene. The CDR3 spells CAISQAGSSYEQYF. CDR3 bases: TGTGCCATCAGCCAAGCCGGGAGCTCCTACGAGCAGTACTTC.

This clonotype was counted at least ten times. The chain carries TRBV10-2 and TRBJ1-1; D is perhaps TRBD1 (5 bases). Deletions cut 8 bases from V and 5 bases from J, with 15 bases between. CDR1 WSHSY and CDR2 SAAADI come from the germline V gene. This CDR3 has 13 amino acids. As DNA, the CDR3 is TGCGCCAGCCTGGGCTTTGGGGGGACTGAAGCTTTCTTT. Its protein is CASLGFGGTEAFF.

This sequence joins TRBV29-1 and TRBJ1-4; no clear D. CDR1 and CDR2 (germline): SQVTM, ANQGSEA. Trimming cost V 5 bases and J 4 bases, with 11 bases left between them. The CDR3 has 13 residues. CDR3 loop: CSVRSPVNEKLFF. DNA for the CDR3: TGCAGCGTTAGGTCTCCAGTTAATGAAAAACTGTTTTTT. The full variable domain, rest sourced from reference TRBV29-1 and TRBJ1-4, is SAVISQKPSRDICQRGTSLTIQCQVDSQVTMMFWYRQQPGQSLTLIATANQGSEATYESGFVIDKFPISRPNLTFSTLTVSNMSPEDSSIYLCSVRSPVNEKLFFGSGTQLSVL.

This clonotype has just a few counts. The chain couples TRBV7-2 to TRBJ1-1; D is uncertain. CDR1 and CDR2 (germline): SGHTA, FQGNSA. V was pared by 5 bases and J by 9 bases, with 22 bases between. The CDR3 is made up of 15 amino acids. The CDR3 DNA sequence: TGTGCCAGCAGCCCCATACTAGAGCTAGTGTACCAAGCTTTCTTT. Amino acid sequence: CASSPILELVYQAFF.

This clonotype has at least ten counts. This rearrangement joins TRBV4-3 to TRBJ1-1; D possibly corresponds to TRBD1 (5 bases). The germline V gene has CDR1 LGHNA and CDR2 YSLEER. V lost 0 bases and J 1 base, leaving 9 bases between the germline ends. This CDR3 has 15 amino acids. The chain's CDR3 is CASSQDIGGNTEAFF. In nucleotides, the CDR3 is TGCGCCAGCAGCCAAGATATCGGGGGGAACACTGAAGCTTTCTTT.

The CDR3 coding sequence is TGCAGCGTCCACACCGGGACAGGGGGTTTCGCAGATACGCAGTATTTT. As protein: CSVHTGTGGFADTQYF. The chain uses TRBV29-1 and TRBJ2-3; 11 bases fit TRBD1. The CDR3 spans 16 residues. From germline, CDR1 is SQVTM and CDR2 ANQGSEA. Germline trimming cut 6 bases from V and 4 bases from J; bases unmatched to any gene: 12.

This clonotype was seen ten or more times. The chain is built from TRBV13 and TRBJ2-7; D possibly uses TRBD1 or TRBD2 (5 bases each). Germline CDR1 and CDR2: PRHDT and FYEKMQ (reference sequence). V was cut by 5 bases and J by 3 bases, with 11 bases left in between. The CDR3 extends over 13 amino acids. DNA for the CDR3: TGTGCCAGCAGCCCCGGGACGGACTACGAGCAGTACTTC. As protein: CASSPGTDYEQYF.

This clonotype was counted many times. The chain is built from TRBV27 and TRBJ2-5; 7 nucleotides match TRBD2. With V trimmed by 6 bases and J by 7 bases, 5 bases remained unmatched. The CDR3 is 12 residues long. Germline CDR1 is MNHEY and CDR2 is SMNVEV (reference sequence). The CDR3, as DNA: TGTGCCAGCAGGTCTGGGGAGGGGACCCAGTACTTC. This encodes CASRSGEGTQYF.

This clonotype was detected ten times or more. V gene TRBV6-1 combines with J gene TRBJ2-1, with TRBD2 matching over 11 bases. Germline CDR1 reads MNHNS; CDR2 reads SASEGT. With V trimmed by 8 bases and J by 0 bases, 9 bases remained unmatched. This CDR3 contains 17 residues. In nucleotides, the CDR3 is TGTGCCAGCCTGCCTAGCGGGAGGCTCAGCTCCTACAATGAGCAGTTCTTC. This sequence encodes CASLPSGRLSSYNEQFF.

V gene TRBV6-1 combines with J gene TRBJ2-3; 10 nucleotides match TRBD1. V lost 8 bases to trimming and J lost 6 bases; unmatched junction nucleotides: 5. The CDR3 spans 13 residues. Germline-derived CDR1 and CDR2 are MNHNS and SASEGT. Here the CDR3 DNA reads TGTGCCAGCGGACAGGGGGTAGCGGATACGCAGTATTTT. This sequence encodes CASGQGVADTQYF.

There are many counts of this clonotype. The chain recombines TRBV6-2 or TRBV6-3 with TRBJ1-5; 11 bases are a match to TRBD1. From germline, CDR1 is MNHEY and CDR2 SVGEGT. The CDR3 runs to 14 residues. V trimming: 4 bases; J trimming: 6 bases; junction bases outside the gene matches: 2. CDR3 sequence (DNA): TGTGCCAGCAGTTGGACAGGGGGCCGTCAGCCCCAGCATTTT. Translating it yields CASSWTGGRQPQHF.

In its sample, this clonotype was seen many times. J is TRBJ1-6 and V is TRBV11-2; 7 bases map to TRBD1. With V trimmed by 5 bases and J by 4 bases, 8 bases remained unmatched. Looked up from germline, CDR1 is SGHAT and CDR2 is FQNNGV. The CDR3 is 16 residues long. The CDR3 DNA is TGTGCCAGCAGCATATCGACAGGGCGGTATAATTCACCCCTCCACTTT. Amino acid sequence: CASSISTGRYNSPLHF.

This clonotype was observed many times. It is unclear where the CDR3 begins or ends on the DNA, so no DNA is shown, and the CDR3 is as TCRdb lists it. The V gene is TRBV7-6, the J gene TRBJ1-4; the table's D call, TRBD1, has no DNA check behind it. The CDR3 adds up to 15 amino acids, both ends counted. Germline assignment: CDR1 SGHVS and CDR2 FNYEAQ. The CDR3 sequence: CASSPGSAGMKNCFF.